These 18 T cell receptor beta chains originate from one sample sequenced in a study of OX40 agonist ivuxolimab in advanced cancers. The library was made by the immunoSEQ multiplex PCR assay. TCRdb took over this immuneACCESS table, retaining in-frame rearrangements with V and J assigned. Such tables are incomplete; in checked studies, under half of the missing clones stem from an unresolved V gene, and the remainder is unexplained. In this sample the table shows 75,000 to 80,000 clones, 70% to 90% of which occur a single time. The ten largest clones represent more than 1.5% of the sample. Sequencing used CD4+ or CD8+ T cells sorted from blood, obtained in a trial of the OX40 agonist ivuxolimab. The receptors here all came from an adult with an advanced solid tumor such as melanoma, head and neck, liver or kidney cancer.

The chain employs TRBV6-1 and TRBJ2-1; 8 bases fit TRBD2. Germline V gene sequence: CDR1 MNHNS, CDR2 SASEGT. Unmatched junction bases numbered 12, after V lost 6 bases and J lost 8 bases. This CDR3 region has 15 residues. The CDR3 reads CASSEQRGPGDEQFF. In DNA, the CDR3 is TGTGCCAGCAGCGAACAGCGGGGGCCAGGGGATGAGCAGTTCTTC.

CDR3 in DNA: TGTGCCAGCTCACCATTCGAAGGGTCTAATGAAAAACTGTTTTTT. Residues: CASSPFEGSNEKLFF. The rearrangement joins TRBV18 to TRBJ1-4; D gene ambiguous. This CDR3 has 15 residues. Germline V gene sequence: CDR1 KGHSH, CDR2 LQKENI. Deletions cut 2 bases from V and 3 bases from J, with 10 bases between.

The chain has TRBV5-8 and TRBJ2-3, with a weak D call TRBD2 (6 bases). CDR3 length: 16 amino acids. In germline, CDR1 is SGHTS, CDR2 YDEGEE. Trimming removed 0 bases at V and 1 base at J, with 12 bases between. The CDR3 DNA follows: TGTGCCAGCAGCTTGGCAACTAGCAGGGGCACAGATACGCAGTATTTT. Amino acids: CASSLATSRGTDTQYF.

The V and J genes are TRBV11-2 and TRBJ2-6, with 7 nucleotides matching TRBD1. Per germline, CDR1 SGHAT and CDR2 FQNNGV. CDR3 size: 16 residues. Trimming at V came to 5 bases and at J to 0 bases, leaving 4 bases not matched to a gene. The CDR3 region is CASSRGLGSGANVLTF. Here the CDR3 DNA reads TGTGCCAGCAGCAGGGGGCTTGGCTCTGGGGCCAACGTCCTGACTTTC. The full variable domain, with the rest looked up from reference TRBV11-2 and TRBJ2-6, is EAGVAQSPRYKIIEKRQSVAFWCNPISGHATLYWYQQILGQGPKLLIQFQNNGVVDDSQLPKDRFSAERLKGVDSTLKIQPAKLEDSAVYLCASSRGLGSGANVLTFGAGSRLTVL.

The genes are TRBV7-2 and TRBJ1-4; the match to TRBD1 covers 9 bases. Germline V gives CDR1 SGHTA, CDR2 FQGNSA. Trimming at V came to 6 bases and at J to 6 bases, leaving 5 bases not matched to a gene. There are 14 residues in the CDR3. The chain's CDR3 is CASRTGTGHEKLFF. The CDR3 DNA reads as TGTGCCAGCAGGACCGGGACAGGGCATGAAAAACTGTTTTTT.

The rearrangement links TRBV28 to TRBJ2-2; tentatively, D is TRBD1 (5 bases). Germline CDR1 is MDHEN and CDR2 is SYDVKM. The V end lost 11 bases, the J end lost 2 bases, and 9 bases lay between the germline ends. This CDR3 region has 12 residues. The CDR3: CAAQGNTGELFF. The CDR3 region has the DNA TGTGCCGCGCAGGGTAACACCGGGGAGCTGTTTTTT.

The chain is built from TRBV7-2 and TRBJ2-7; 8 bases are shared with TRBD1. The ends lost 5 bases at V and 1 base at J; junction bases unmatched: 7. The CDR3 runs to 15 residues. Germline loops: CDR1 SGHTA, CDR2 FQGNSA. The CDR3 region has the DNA TGTGCCAGCAGCCTTGACAGGGGTGCATCCTACGAGCAGTACTTC. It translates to CASSLDRGASYEQYF. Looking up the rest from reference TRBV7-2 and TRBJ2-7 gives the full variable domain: GAGVSQSPSNKVTEKGKDVELRCDPISGHTALYWYRQSLGQGLEFLIYFQGNSAPDKSGLPSDRFSAERTGGSVSTLTIQRTQQEDSAVYLCASSLDRGASYEQYFGPGTRLTVT.

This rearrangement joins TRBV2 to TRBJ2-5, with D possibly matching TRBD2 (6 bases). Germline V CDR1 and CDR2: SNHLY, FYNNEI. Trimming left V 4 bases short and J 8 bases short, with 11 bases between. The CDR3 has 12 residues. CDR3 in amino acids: CASSGGVGTQYF. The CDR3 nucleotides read TGTGCCAGCAGTGGGGGGGTCGGCACCCAGTACTTC.

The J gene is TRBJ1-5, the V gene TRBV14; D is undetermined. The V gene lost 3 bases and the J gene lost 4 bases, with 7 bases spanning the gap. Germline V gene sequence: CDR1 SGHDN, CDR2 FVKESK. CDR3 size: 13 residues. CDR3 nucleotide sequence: TGTGCCAGCAGCCATCCCAGGAATCAGCCCCAGCATTTT. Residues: CASSHPRNQPQHF.

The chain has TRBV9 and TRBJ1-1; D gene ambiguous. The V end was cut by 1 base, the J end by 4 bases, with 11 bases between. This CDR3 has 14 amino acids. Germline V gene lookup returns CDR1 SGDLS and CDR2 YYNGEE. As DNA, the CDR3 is TGTGCCAGCAGCGTAAAGCCGTCGAGCACTGAAGCTTTCTTT. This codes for CASSVKPSSTEAFF.

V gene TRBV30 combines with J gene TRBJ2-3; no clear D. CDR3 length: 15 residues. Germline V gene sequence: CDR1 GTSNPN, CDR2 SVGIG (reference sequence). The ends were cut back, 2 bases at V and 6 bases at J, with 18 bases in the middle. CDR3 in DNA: TGTGCCTGGAGTTTTCCCGTTGGAGTTTCGGATACGCAGTATTTT. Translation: CAWSFPVGVSDTQYF.

DNA for the CDR3: TGTGCCAGCAGTATCGAATTCACGATGAACACTGAAGCTTTCTTT. Encoded protein: CASSIEFTMNTEAFF. This rearrangement joins TRBV6-5 to TRBJ1-1; no firm D call. Per the germline V gene, CDR1 is MNHEY and CDR2 is SVGAGI. V shed 5 bases and J shed 0 bases, with 13 bases lying between them. The CDR3 is 15 residues long.

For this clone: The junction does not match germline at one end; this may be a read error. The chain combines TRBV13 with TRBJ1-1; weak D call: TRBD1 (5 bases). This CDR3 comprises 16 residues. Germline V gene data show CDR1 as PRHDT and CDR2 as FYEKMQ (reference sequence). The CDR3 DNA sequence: TGTGCCCGCAGCCGCATATTGGACACGACTGTGACTGAAGCTTTCTTT. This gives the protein CARSRILDTTVTEAFF.

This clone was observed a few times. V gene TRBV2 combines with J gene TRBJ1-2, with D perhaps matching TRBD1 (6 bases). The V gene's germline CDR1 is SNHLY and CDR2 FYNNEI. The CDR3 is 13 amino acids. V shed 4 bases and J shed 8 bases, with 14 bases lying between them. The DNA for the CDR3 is TGTGCCAGCAGTGCCACAGGGTCAAGAGGCTACACCTTC. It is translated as CASSATGSRGYTF.

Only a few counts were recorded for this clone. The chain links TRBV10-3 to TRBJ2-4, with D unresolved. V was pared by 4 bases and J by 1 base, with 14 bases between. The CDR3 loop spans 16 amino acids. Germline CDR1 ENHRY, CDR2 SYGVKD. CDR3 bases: TGTGCCATCAGTGGATCATCTCCCGAGGCCAAAAACATTCAGTACTTC. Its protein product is CAISGSSPEAKNIQYF.

The CDR3, as DNA: TGTGCCAGCAGTCCGTTCTCGGCGCGGGTGTACGAGCAGTACTTC. It yields the protein CASSPFSARVYEQYF. The chain recombines TRBV27 with TRBJ2-7; D is perhaps TRBD2 (5 bases). This CDR3 spans 15 amino acids. The ends were cut back, 5 bases at V and 4 bases at J, with 18 bases in the middle. Germline assignment: CDR1 MNHEY and CDR2 SMNVEV (reference sequence).

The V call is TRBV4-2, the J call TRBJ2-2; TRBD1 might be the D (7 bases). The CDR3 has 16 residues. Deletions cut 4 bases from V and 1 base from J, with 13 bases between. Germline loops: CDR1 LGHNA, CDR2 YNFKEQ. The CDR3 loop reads CASSPNRGGNTGELFF. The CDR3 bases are TGTGCCAGCAGCCCAAACAGGGGAGGGAACACCGGGGAGCTGTTTTTT.

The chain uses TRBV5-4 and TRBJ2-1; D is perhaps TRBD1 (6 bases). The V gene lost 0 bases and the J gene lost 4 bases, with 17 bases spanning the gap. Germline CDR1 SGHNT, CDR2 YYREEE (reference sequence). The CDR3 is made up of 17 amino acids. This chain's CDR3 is CASSLGGHSVFYNEQFF. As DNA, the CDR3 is TGTGCCAGCAGCTTGGGGGGGCACAGTGTTTTTTACAATGAGCAGTTCTTC.